These T cell receptor beta chains were read from a single sample in a study of response to subunit inactivated influenza vaccine. Using its own MiXCR run on the RT-PCR reads, TCRdb lists one record per CDR3 protein. The data hold a few hundred thousand distinct CDR3 sequences, with approximately 7.7% observed a single time. The sequences come from PBMCs from blood, collected around 25 months after vaccination. The receptors stem from a man between 50 and 75 years old who received an inactivated influenza vaccine. The CDR3 runs from the conserved cysteine through the conserved F or W. The order of the fields is D gene, J gene, clone size, V gene, CDR3 protein, CDR3 DNA. The D gene is left open where the match is weak. Rows give clone size only sometimes, using once, few, many, or a class for an expanded clone.

D: TRBD1
J: TRBJ1-1
size: many
V: TRBV12-3/TRBV12-4
CDR3: CASRSRTGRTEAFF
DNA: TGTGCCAGCAGAAGCAGGACAGGGAGGACTGAAGCTTTCTTT

D: TRBD1
J: TRBJ1-1
size: few
V: TRBV28
CDR3: CASSSGTGFVAEAFF
DNA: TGTGCCAGCAGTTCCGGGACAGGGTTTGTAGCTGAAGCTTTCTTT

D: TRBD1
J: TRBJ2-1
size: many
V: TRBV5-1
CDR3: CASSSFRDRVYNEQFF
DNA: TGCGCCAGCAGCTCGTTCCGGGACAGGGTTTACAATGAGCAGTTCTTC

D: -
J: TRBJ1-1
size: few
V: TRBV12-3/TRBV12-4
CDR3: CASTPQQVNTEAFF
DNA: TGTGCCAGCACCCCCCAACAGGTGAACACTGAAGCTTTCTTT

D: -
J: TRBJ2-3
size: few
V: TRBV11-2
CDR3: CASSLGLGVDTQYF
DNA: TGTGCCAGCAGCTTAGGACTAGGGGTCGATACGCAGTATTTT

D: TRBD2
J: TRBJ2-7
size: -
V: TRBV2
CDR3: CASSERTSGSLTYF
DNA: TGTGCCAGCAGTGAGAGGACTAGCGGGAGCTTAACATACTTC

D: TRBD1
J: TRBJ2-4
size: -
V: TRBV28
CDR3: CASSSGQDKNIQYF
DNA: TGTGCCAGCAGTTCCGGACAGGACAAAAACATTCAGTACTTC

D: TRBD1
J: TRBJ1-3
size: -
V: TRBV20-1
CDR3: CSASRQGHSGNTIYF
DNA: TGCAGTGCTAGCAGACAGGGTCACTCTGGAAACACCATATATTTT

D: TRBD1
J: TRBJ2-7
size: -
V: TRBV19
CDR3: CASSVNTGVSYEQYF
DNA: TGTGCCAGTAGTGTGAACACAGGGGTCTCTTACGAGCAGTACTTC

D: -
J: TRBJ1-6
size: -
V: TRBV6-4
CDR3: CASSQQGAGYSPLHF
DNA: TGTGCCAGCAGTCAACAGGGAGCGGGTTATTCACCCCTCCACTTT

D: -
J: TRBJ2-7
size: many
V: TRBV20-1
CDR3: CSAGAYEQYF
DNA: TGCAGTGCAGGCGCCTACGAGCAGTACTTC

D: -
J: TRBJ2-3
size: few
V: TRBV7-8
CDR3: CASSLLERDTQYF
DNA: TGTGCCAGCAGCTTATTAGAGCGAGATACGCAGTATTTT

D: TRBD1
J: TRBJ2-5
size: -
V: TRBV10-3
CDR3: CATVGQYQETQYF
DNA: TGTGCCACGGTGGGACAGTACCAAGAGACCCAGTACTTC

D: -
J: TRBJ1-1
size: few
V: TRBV29-1
CDR3: CSLSGGRGTEAFF
DNA: TGCAGCTTGTCGGGGGGTCGTGGGACTGAAGCTTTCTTT

D: TRBD1
J: TRBJ1-6
size: -
V: TRBV2
CDR3: CASSKDRSRNSPIHF
DNA: TGTGCCAGCAGTAAGGACAGGTCTCGTAATTCACCCATCCACTTT

D: TRBD1
J: TRBJ2-7
size: many
V: TRBV7-8
CDR3: CASGSRDSAYEQYF
DNA: TGTGCCAGCGGAAGCCGGGACAGTGCCTACGAGCAGTACTTC

D: -
J: TRBJ2-3
size: few
V: TRBV12-3/TRBV12-4
CDR3: CASTSRGPDTQYF
DNA: TGTGCCAGCACCTCACGGGGCCCAGATACGCAGTATTTT

D: TRBD1
J: TRBJ2-7
size: few
V: TRBV9
CDR3: CASSAQGQGVYEQYF
DNA: TGTGCCAGCAGCGCCCAGGGACAGGGGGTTTACGAGCAGTACTTC

D: TRBD1
J: TRBJ1-2
size: -
V: TRBV18
CDR3: CASSPRQGPSDGYTF
DNA: TGTGCCAGCTCACCACGACAGGGACCCTCCGATGGCTACACCTTC

D: -
J: TRBJ1-2
size: many
V: TRBV20-1
CDR3: CSATKGVYGYTF
DNA: TGCAGTGCTACTAAGGGGGTTTATGGCTACACCTTC

D: -
J: TRBJ1-3
size: -
V: TRBV11-2
CDR3: CASSLDRPYSGNTIYF
DNA: TGTGCCAGCAGCCTCGACAGGCCATACTCTGGAAACACCATATATTTT

D: -
J: TRBJ2-1
size: -
V: TRBV14
CDR3: CASSQHDFSYNEQFF
DNA: TGTGCCAGCAGCCAACACGACTTTTCCTACAATGAGCAGTTCTTC

D: TRBD1
J: TRBJ2-2
size: many
V: TRBV9
CDR3: CASSPRQGGNTGELFF
DNA: TGTGCCAGCAGCCCCAGACAGGGGGGAAACACCGGGGAGCTGTTTTTT

D: TRBD1
J: TRBJ2-7
size: many
V: TRBV25-1
CDR3: CASSKQGSYEQYF
DNA: TGTGCCAGCAGCAAACAGGGGAGCTACGAGCAGTACTTC

D: TRBD1
J: TRBJ2-2
size: -
V: TRBV6-2/TRBV6-3
CDR3: CASSRRRDRSPGELFF
DNA: TGTGCCAGCAGTCGCCGCCGGGACAGGTCGCCCGGGGAGCTGTTTTTT

D: TRBD2
J: TRBJ2-2
size: -
V: TRBV24-1
CDR3: CATSDFPAGGTGELFF
DNA: TGTGCCACCAGTGATTTCCCAGCGGGAGGTACCGGGGAGCTGTTTTTT

D: -
J: TRBJ2-1
size: few
V: TRBV6-1
CDR3: CASSVARRGFF
DNA: TGTGCCAGCAGTGTCGCGCGGAGGGGGTTCTTC